The rows below give T cell receptor beta chains drawn from one sample of a study of T cells in Graves' hyperthyroidism and ophthalmopathy. Each CDR3 protein gets one entry after TCRdb re-called the multiplex PCR reads with MiXCR. The table has about 560,000 distinct CDR3 sequences, roughly 17% seen once. The sample comprised blood. These receptors were obtained from a woman aged 18-29 years with Graves' hyperthyroidism. Each CDR3 is given without its conserved first and last residue. Expanded clones get a size class; other rows say once, few or many, or leave the size out.

TRBV6-2/TRBV6-3 . ASSYAPRGNYNEQF
TRBV5-4 few ASSLALRSGETQY
TRBV20-1 few SARKDRGDYGYT
TRBV6-1 few ASSRDIGETQY
TRBV6-2/TRBV6-3 few ATSFSYNEQF
TRBV27 many ASSLYGGTRSTDTQY
TRBV7-2 many ASSRGLAGETQY
TRBV29-1 . SVASQTWGYT
TRBV7-2 few ASSPGGRVEQY
TRBV6-2/TRBV6-3 many ASSYSPGTVDPYEQY
TRBV20-1 many SATPTGMNTEAF
TRBV4-1 . ASSQEQGPQY
TRBV5-1 . ASSTGLAGAQASHEQY
TRBV20-1 many SARGKGGLTYEQY
TRBV11-2 . ASSYERLTGPLVGKLF
TRBV19 . ASSIRQGAWEKLF
TRBV19 few ASSILGGSYNEQF
TRBV29-1 . SVGLYNYGYT
TRBV28 . ASSLSQESYEQY
TRBV4-3 few ASSQVWAGDYGYT
TRBV6-1 many ASSSRTAIYEQY
TRBV12-3/TRBV12-4 many ASSLLKGAYNEQF
TRBV20-1 many SADIPGPITDTQY
TRBV20-1 few SARVALGQGMGNQPQH
TRBV10-3 few AITRDRSTEAF
TRBV12-3/TRBV12-4 many ASSMIVGRGNIQY
TRBV2 many ASRVHATNEKLF
TRBV5-1 few ASSRTSETQY
TRBV6-5 many ASSYGPGGETQY
TRBV12-3/TRBV12-4 . ATARGGRVTDTQY
TRBV7-9 . ASSLGGLPEAF
TRBV6-1 . ASSVVHTGGGNQPQH
TRBV3-1 many ASSQVGGSPRTDTQY
TRBV5-1 many ASSQGRTEFYEQY
TRBV7-9 . ASSLVGGGTQY
TRBV5-1 many ASSAQGSYEQY
TRBV20-1 . SASPEPGQETQY
TRBV11-3 few ASSPKDRLNTEAF
TRBV4-1 . ASSQDVGAVGSYEQY
TRBV27 many ASGRGGLYEQY
TRBV3-1 many ASSQGTGRGEQY
TRBV5-1 . ASSTTGGLISYEQY
TRBV18 . ASSPKHGGLDSPLH
TRBV28 many ASSLLGRSPLH
TRBV7-9 once ASSSREGSGRTNEQF
TRBV4-1 few ASSQDAVEETQY
TRBV4-3 . ASSHLIGTGGVGGLYEQY
TRBV29-1 few SVVGRAEAF
TRBV6-2/TRBV6-3 . ASSYPGQGGSPLH
TRBV3-1 many ASSQVGGTGGNEQF
TRBV19 . ASMEQGSGTEAF
TRBV15 few ATSRASFILQETQY
TRBV30 many AWSSPGGYGYT
TRBV6-1 many ASSESWGITDTQY
TRBV12-3/TRBV12-4 many ASSSVARGVYGYT
TRBV13 . ASSMGQGNYGYT
TRBV6-2/TRBV6-3 . ASSYPQGQPSTNEKLF
TRBV6-1 . ASSSTGYNQPQH
TRBV5-1 . ASSLEDRAHEQY
TRBV4-1 . ASSQAGPINEKLF